This entry lists 2 T cell receptor beta chains sequenced from one sample in a study of monozygotic twins with cystic fibrosis (dated by TCRdb to the early 2020s). Library generation was performed with the immunoSEQ multiplex PCR assay. Entries here come from immuneACCESS through TCRdb and include only in-frame sequences with V and J called. Some clones fail to appear in such tables; in the studies checked, an unresolved V gene covers under half of the shortfall, and the cause of the remainder is unknown. The sample contains roughly 25,000 clones, 95% to 97% of them found a single time. The ten largest clones capture approximately 3% of the sample. Sequencing used blood. These receptors all stem from a girl aged 2-10 years with cystic fibrosis.

The gene calls are TRBV10-2 and TRBJ2-7; possibly TRBD2 for D (6 bases). The CDR3 has 13 residues. The V gene's germline CDR1 is WSHSY and CDR2 SAAADI. The V and J ends lost 7 bases and 5 bases respectively, with 15 bases between them. For the CDR3, the DNA is TGCGCCAGCATGATTCCGCGGGAACACGAGCAGTACTTC. This gives the protein CASMIPREHEQYF.

V and J are TRBV5-6 and TRBJ2-7, with 10 bases that match TRBD2. The junction had 16 bases not matched to a gene; V was cut back by 0 bases and J by 4 bases. Germline V CDR1 and CDR2: SGHDT, YYEEEE. This CDR3 has 19 residues. Written as DNA, the CDR3 is TGTGCCAGCAGCTTGGGACTAGCGGGTCTCCACTCTCGCTCTTACGAGCAGTACTTC. Encoded protein: CASSLGLAGLHSRSYEQYF.